Presented here are 17 T cell receptor beta chains from one specimen sequenced in a study of T cell changes during pregnancy in multiple sclerosis. The data were produced by immunoSEQ multiplex PCR, yet TCRdb's version contains in-frame clones alone and is incomplete. The repertoire holds around 71,000 clones, with under 95% as singletons. Sequenced here: peripheral blood, sampled after pregnancy. All receptors come from a female donor with multiple sclerosis, enrolled in a pregnancy study.

The rearrangement links TRBV5-1 to TRBJ1-1; D is possibly TRBD1 (5 bases). This CDR3 has 13 residues. Germline lookup yields CDR1 SGHRS and CDR2 YFSETQ. V lost 5 bases to trimming and J lost 1 base, with 9 bases between them. CDR3 amino acids: CASRLQGNTEAFF. The CDR3 DNA is TGCGCCAGCAGGCTCCAGGGGAACACTGAAGCTTTCTTT.

This rearrangement joins TRBV4-3 to TRBJ2-1, with 7 nucleotides matching TRBD2. The germline V gene has CDR1 LGHNA and CDR2 YSLEER. The ends lost 2 bases at V and 7 bases at J; junction bases unmatched: 8. The CDR3 is 15 amino acids. This CDR3 is CASSQMAGAGNEQFF. CDR3 DNA sequence: TGCGCCAGCAGCCAAATGGCGGGAGCCGGGAATGAGCAGTTCTTC.

The chain uses TRBV29-1 and TRBJ2-3; 10 bases are shared with TRBD2. Trimming at V came to 8 bases and at J to 5 bases, leaving 10 bases not matched to a gene. In germline, CDR1 is SQVTM, CDR2 ANQGSEA. CDR3 size: 14 residues. The CDR3 spells CSLGLIAGGDTQYF. CDR3 bases: TGCAGCCTTGGGCTGATAGCGGGAGGAGATACGCAGTATTTT.

J is TRBJ2-7 and V is TRBV9; no firm D call. Trimming pared 3 bases from V and 4 bases from J, leaving 17 bases between. In germline, CDR1 is SGDLS, CDR2 YYNGEE. The length of the CDR3 is 15 residues. For the CDR3, the DNA is TGTGCCAGCAGCGCCCGGTCAGGCGCGACGTACGAGCAGTACTTC. This codes for CASSARSGATYEQYF.

This clone came up once. The V gene is TRBV19, the J gene TRBJ2-7, with 8 bases fitting TRBD1. The CDR3 is 13 residues long. Germline trimming cut 7 bases from V and 2 bases from J; bases unmatched to any gene: 4. CDR1 and CDR2 from the germline V gene are LNHDA and SQIVND (reference sequence). The CDR3 DNA is TGTGCCAGTAAGCGACAGGGGACCTACGAGCAGTACTTC. It encodes CASKRQGTYEQYF.

The chain has TRBV2 and TRBJ1-2; 7 bases agree with TRBD1. This CDR3 comprises 15 residues. Germline V CDR1 and CDR2: SNHLY, FYNNEI. Unmatched junction bases numbered 4, after V lost 0 bases and J lost 3 bases. The CDR3 DNA is TGTGCCAGCAGTGAAGCGACAGGGTTGGACTATGGCTACACCTTC. The encoded protein is CASSEATGLDYGYTF.

The genes are TRBV7-5 and TRBJ2-7; the DNA was not used to check the table's D call, TRBD2. TRBV7-5 is reported as a pseudogene. The CDR3 is 16 residues long. CDR3 in amino acids: CARSLDYQREKYEQYF. For the CDR3, the DNA is TGTGCCAGAAGCTTAGATTACCAGCGGGAGAAATACGAGCAGTACTTC.

This clone was detected a few times. The V and J genes are TRBV7-2 and TRBJ2-7; maybe TRBD1 (5 bases). Per germline, CDR1 SGHTA and CDR2 FQGNSA. The CDR3 covers 13 residues. The V gene lost 1 base and the J gene lost 2 bases, with 6 bases spanning the gap. CDR3: CASSLGTTYEQYF. The CDR3 coding sequence is TGTGCCAGCAGCTTAGGGACAACCTACGAGCAGTACTTC.

The V call is TRBV10-2, the J call TRBJ2-3; a possible D gene is TRBD2 (6 bases). Per the germline V gene, CDR1 is WSHSY and CDR2 is SAAADI. The CDR3 length is 19 residues. V gave up 0 bases and J gave up 2 bases, with 21 bases separating them. The CDR3 protein is CASSESTRGSGAYTDTQYF. CDR3 bases: TGCGCCAGCAGTGAGTCGACTCGGGGTAGCGGAGCCTACACAGATACGCAGTATTTT.

J is TRBJ1-2 and V is TRBV19, with unresolved D. V lost 0 bases and J lost 4, with 12 bases in between. Germline CDR1 and CDR2: LNHDA and SQIVND (reference sequence). The CDR3 extends over 15 amino acids. CDR3 in amino acids: CASSIDVDGLYGYTF. The CDR3 DNA sequence: TGTGCCAGTAGTATAGACGTCGACGGACTCTATGGCTACACCTTC.

This chain joins TRBV11-2 and TRBJ2-3; 9 bases match TRBD2. The CDR3 length is 15 residues. Losses at the gene ends were 4 bases for V and 1 base for J; bases not matched to a gene: 3. Germline CDR1 and CDR2: SGHAT and FQNNGV. DNA of the CDR3: TGTGCCAGCAGCTCGAGGACTAGCGGCACAGATACGCAGTATTTT. This gives the protein CASSSRTSGTDTQYF. The entire variable domain, with the rest obtained from reference TRBV11-2 and TRBJ2-3, is as follows: EAGVAQSPRYKIIEKRQSVAFWCNPISGHATLYWYQQILGQGPKLLIQFQNNGVVDDSQLPKDRFSAERLKGVDSTLKIQPAKLEDSAVYLCASSSRTSGTDTQYFGPGTRLTVL.

The V and J genes are TRBV5-6 and TRBJ2-1; 9 nucleotides match TRBD1. Germline CDR1 is SGHDT and CDR2 is YYEEEE. CDR3 length: 16 amino acids. With 2 bases clipped from V and 7 bases from J, the junction kept 10 bases outside the gene matches. CDR3 sequence reads: CASSFPSSGQGNEQFF. For the CDR3, the DNA is TGTGCCAGCAGCTTCCCCTCTTCGGGACAGGGAAATGAGCAGTTCTTC.

This clone was counted a few times. The chain links TRBV10-3 to TRBJ1-5; a weak D match, TRBD1 (5 bases). V dropped 7 bases and J dropped 9 bases, with 16 bases sitting between them. This CDR3 region has 13 residues. Germline assignment: CDR1 ENHRY and CDR2 SYGVKD. The CDR3 DNA is TGTGCCATCACTACCGACCCAGGGCGGCCCCAGCATTTT. It translates to CAITTDPGRPQHF.

The chain joins TRBV2 to TRBJ2-2, with 7 bases identical to TRBD1. The germline V gene encodes CDR1 SNHLY and CDR2 FYNNEI. V gave up 6 bases and J gave up 5 bases; unmatched junction bases: 3. This CDR3 spans 13 amino acids. CDR3 in amino acids: CASRTGNTGELFF. As DNA, the CDR3 is TGTGCCAGCAGGACAGGGAATACCGGGGAGCTGTTTTTT.

This clone was recorded at least ten times. V usage is TRBV7-9 and J usage is TRBJ1-1, with a tentative D call TRBD1 (5 bases). Germline assignment: CDR1 SEHNR and CDR2 FQNEAQ (reference sequence). Trimming left V 5 bases short and J 0 bases short, with 19 bases between. The CDR3 is 17 amino acids. The CDR3 here is CASSPGGGGFMNTEAFF. CDR3 nucleotide sequence: TGTGCCAGCAGCCCCGGGGGGGGAGGATTCATGAACACTGAAGCTTTCTTT.

The chain recombines TRBV6-6 with TRBJ1-5; possibly TRBD1 for D (6 bases). The germline V gene encodes CDR1 MNHNY and CDR2 SVGAGI (reference sequence). This CDR3 spans 14 amino acids. Deletions cut 6 bases from V and 7 bases from J, with 16 bases between. The CDR3 protein is CASSPDRTTQPQHF. CDR3 nucleotides: TGTGCCAGCAGCCCCGACAGGACGACCCAGCCCCAGCATTTT.

This clone was recorded once. The chain is built from TRBV5-1 and TRBJ1-1; tentatively, D is TRBD1 (6 bases). Looked up from germline, CDR1 is SGHRS and CDR2 is YFSETQ. The germline V and J ends were trimmed by 2 bases and 4 bases, with 9 bases remaining between them. This CDR3 comprises 13 residues. CDR3 DNA sequence: TGCGCCAGCAGCTTAAGGGGGAGCACTGAAGCTTTCTTT. This codes for CASSLRGSTEAFF.